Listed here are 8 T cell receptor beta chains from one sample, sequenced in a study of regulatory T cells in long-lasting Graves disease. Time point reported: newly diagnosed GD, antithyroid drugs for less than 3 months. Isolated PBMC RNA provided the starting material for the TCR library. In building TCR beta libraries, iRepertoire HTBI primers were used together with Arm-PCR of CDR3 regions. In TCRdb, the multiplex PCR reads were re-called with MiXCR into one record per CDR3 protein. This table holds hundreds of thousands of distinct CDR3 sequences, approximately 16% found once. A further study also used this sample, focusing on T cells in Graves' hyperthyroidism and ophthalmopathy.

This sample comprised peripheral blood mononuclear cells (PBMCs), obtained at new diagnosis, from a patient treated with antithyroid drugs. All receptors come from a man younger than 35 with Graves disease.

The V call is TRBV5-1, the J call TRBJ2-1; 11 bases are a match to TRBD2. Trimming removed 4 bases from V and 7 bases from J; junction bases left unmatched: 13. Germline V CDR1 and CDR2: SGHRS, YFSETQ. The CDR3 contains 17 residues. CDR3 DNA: TGCGCCAGCAGCCGAGGCGTAGCGGGAGGGCTAGGAAATGAGCAGTTCTTC. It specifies CASSRGVAGGLGNEQFF.

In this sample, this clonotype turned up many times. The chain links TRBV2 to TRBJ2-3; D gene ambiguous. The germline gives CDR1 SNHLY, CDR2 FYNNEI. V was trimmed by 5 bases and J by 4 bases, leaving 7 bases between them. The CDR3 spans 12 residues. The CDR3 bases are TGTGCCAGCAGTCCCCGGCCAGATACGCAGTATTTT. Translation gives CASSPRPDTQYF.

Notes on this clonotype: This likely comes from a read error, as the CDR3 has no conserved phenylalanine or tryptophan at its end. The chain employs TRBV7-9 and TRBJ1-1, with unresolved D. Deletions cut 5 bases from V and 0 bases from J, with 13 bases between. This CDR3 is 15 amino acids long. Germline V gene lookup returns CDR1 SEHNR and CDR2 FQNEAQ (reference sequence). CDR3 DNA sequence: TGTGCCAGCAGCCCGATCGGGAGATTGAACACTGAAGCTTTCCTT. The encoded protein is CASSPIGRLNTEAFL.

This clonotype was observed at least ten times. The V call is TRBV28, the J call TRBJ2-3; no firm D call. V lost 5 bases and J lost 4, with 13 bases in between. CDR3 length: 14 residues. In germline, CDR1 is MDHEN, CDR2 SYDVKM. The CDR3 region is CASSPLLGADTQYF. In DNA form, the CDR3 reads TGTGCCAGCAGTCCTCTCTTAGGCGCAGATACGCAGTATTTT.

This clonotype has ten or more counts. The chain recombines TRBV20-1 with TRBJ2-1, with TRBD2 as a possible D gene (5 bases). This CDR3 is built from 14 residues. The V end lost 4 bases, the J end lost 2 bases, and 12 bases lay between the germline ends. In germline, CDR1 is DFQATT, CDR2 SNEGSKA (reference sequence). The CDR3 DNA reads TGCAGTGCTATCGGCCAGGAGGCCTACAATGAGCAGTTCTTC. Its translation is CSAIGQEAYNEQFF.

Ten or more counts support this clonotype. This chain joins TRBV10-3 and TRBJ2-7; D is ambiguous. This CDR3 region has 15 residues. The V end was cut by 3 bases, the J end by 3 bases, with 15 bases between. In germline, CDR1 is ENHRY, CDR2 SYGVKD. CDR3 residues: CAISDPPSRRYEQYF. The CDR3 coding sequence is TGTGCCATCAGTGACCCCCCGAGCCGCCGCTACGAGCAGTACTTC.

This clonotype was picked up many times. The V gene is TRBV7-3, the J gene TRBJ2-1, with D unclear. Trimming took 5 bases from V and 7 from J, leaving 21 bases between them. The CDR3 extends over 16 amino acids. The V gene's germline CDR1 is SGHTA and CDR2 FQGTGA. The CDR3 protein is CASSATRMPGSNEQFF. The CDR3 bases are TGTGCCAGCAGCGCAACACGGATGCCAGGATCTAATGAGCAGTTCTTC.

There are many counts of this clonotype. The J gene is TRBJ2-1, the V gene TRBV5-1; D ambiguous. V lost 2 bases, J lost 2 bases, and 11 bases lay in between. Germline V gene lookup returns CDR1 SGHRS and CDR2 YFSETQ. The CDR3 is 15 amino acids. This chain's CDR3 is CASSFSLPTYNEQFF. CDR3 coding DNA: TGCGCCAGCAGCTTCAGTCTGCCCACCTACAATGAGCAGTTCTTC.